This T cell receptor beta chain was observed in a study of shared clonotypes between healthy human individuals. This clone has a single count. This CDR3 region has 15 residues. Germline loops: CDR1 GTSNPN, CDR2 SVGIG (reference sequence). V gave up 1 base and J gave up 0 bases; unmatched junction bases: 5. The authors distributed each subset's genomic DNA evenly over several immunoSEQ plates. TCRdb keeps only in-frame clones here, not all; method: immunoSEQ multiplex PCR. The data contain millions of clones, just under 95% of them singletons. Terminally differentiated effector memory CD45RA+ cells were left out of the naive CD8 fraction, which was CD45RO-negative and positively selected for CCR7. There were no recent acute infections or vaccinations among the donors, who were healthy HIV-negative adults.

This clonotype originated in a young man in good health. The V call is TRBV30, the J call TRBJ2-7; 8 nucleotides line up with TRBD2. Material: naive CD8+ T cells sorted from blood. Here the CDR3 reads CAWSEAGGFSYEQYF. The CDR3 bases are TGTGCCTGGAGTGAGGCGGGGGGATTCTCCTACGAGCAGTACTTC.